A single sample gave rise to the 25 T cell receptor beta chains below, sequenced in a study of blood T cell repertoires in COVID-19. Clones were sequenced by immunoSEQ multiplex PCR, and TCRdb holds only the in-frame ones, with some missing. The sample has around 150,000 clones, roughly 84% seen once. The sample taken for sequencing was peripheral blood. These receptor sequences come from a woman aged 55-75 years with acute or convalescent COVID-19.

V gene TRBV9 combines with J gene TRBJ2-7; the match to TRBD2 covers 7 bases. The V and J ends lost 2 bases and 5 bases, in that order; junction bases with no gene match: 7. This CDR3 is 14 amino acids long. Germline V lookup: CDR1 SGDLS, CDR2 YYNGEE. The CDR3 is CASSVGTTGHEQYF. The DNA for the CDR3 is TGTGCCAGCAGCGTCGGGACTACGGGCCACGAGCAGTACTTC.

The chain is built from TRBV4-2 and TRBJ2-4; the match to TRBD2 covers 7 bases. From germline, CDR1 is LGHNA and CDR2 YNFKEQ. The CDR3 has 17 residues. Trimming removed 2 bases from V and 3 bases from J; junction bases left unmatched: 10. The CDR3: CASSQNPGGLGKNIQYF. CDR3 DNA sequence: TGTGCCAGCAGCCAAAACCCGGGAGGTCTGGGCAAAAACATTCAGTACTTC.

The chain links TRBV2 to TRBJ2-6, with D tentatively TRBD2 (6 bases). This CDR3 spans 17 amino acids. Looked up from germline, CDR1 is SNHLY and CDR2 is FYNNEI. V lost 0 bases and J lost 0, with 9 bases in between. CDR3 residues: CASSEAGRGSGANVLTF. The DNA of the CDR3 is TGTGCCAGCAGTGAAGCGGGGCGGGGCTCTGGGGCCAACGTCCTGACTTTC.

The chain links TRBV30 to TRBJ2-2; 8 nucleotides align to TRBD1. The germline V gene has CDR1 GTSNPN and CDR2 SVGIG (reference sequence). The CDR3 has 15 amino acids. V dropped 3 bases and J dropped 6; count of bases not matched to a gene: 9. The CDR3 region has the DNA TGTGCCTGGAGCCCGGGACAGGTTCCATCCGGGGAGCTGTTTTTT. It codes for CAWSPGQVPSGELFF.

This chain links TRBV6-1 with TRBJ1-1, with D unresolved. Trimming pared 3 bases from V and 6 bases from J, leaving 14 bases between. From germline, CDR1 is MNHNS and CDR2 SASEGT. This CDR3 is built from 14 residues. The DNA of the CDR3 is TGTGCCAGCAGTGATCGGTATGCCCAGGCTGAAGCTTTCTTT. This sequence encodes CASSDRYAQAEAFF.

The V and J genes are TRBV29-1 and TRBJ2-1; no clear D. CDR1 and CDR2 (germline): SQVTM, ANQGSEA. The CDR3 has 15 amino acids. V lost 7 bases and J lost 1, with 17 bases in between. In DNA, the CDR3 is TGCAGCGCACCCCTGCAGGAAGAGTCCTACAATGAGCAGTTCTTC. Translated, it gives CSAPLQEESYNEQFF.

Regarding this clone: The DNA is omitted, as the CDR3 cannot be located on it reliably, and the CDR3 follows TCRdb's listing. This rearrangement joins TRBV21-1 to TRBJ1-3; the table's D call TRBD1 went unverified against the DNA. TRBV21-1 is tagged as a pseudogene. Inclusive of both ends, the CDR3 amounts to 16 amino acids. CDR3 loop: CASSKVIWGHGNTIYF.

The rearrangement links TRBV11-2 to TRBJ2-7, with D possibly TRBD2 on 5 matching bases. In germline, CDR1 is SGHAT, CDR2 FQNNGV. Trimming removed 0 bases from V and 2 bases from J, with 11 bases in between. This CDR3 spans 15 amino acids. The CDR3 DNA sequence: TGTGCCAGCAGCTTAGAGCTAGCAGGAGCCTACGAGCAGTACTTC. Its translation is CASSLELAGAYEQYF.

The rearrangement joins TRBV5-6 to TRBJ1-1, with 7 positions matching TRBD1. The CDR3 runs to 15 residues. J was trimmed by 0 bases and V by 4 bases; bases with no gene match: 6. Germline V gene lookup returns CDR1 SGHDT and CDR2 YYEEEE. As DNA, the CDR3 is TGTGCCAGCAGCGAACGACAGGGATTGAACACTGAAGCTTTCTTT. Translated: CASSERQGLNTEAFF.

This clone was observed a few times. V usage is TRBV28 and J usage is TRBJ1-2, with D maybe TRBD1 (6 bases). V was cut by 6 bases and J by 4 bases, with 15 bases left in between. The germline CDR1 and CDR2 sequences are MDHEN and SYDVKM. The CDR3 extends over 14 amino acids. The CDR3 DNA sequence: TGTGCCAGCAGCCTATCCGGACAGTTCTATGGCTACACCTTC. This sequence encodes CASSLSGQFYGYTF.

This clone was counted a few times. The rearrangement uses TRBV7-6 and TRBJ2-7; 7 nucleotides line up with TRBD1. CDR1 SGHVS and CDR2 FNYEAQ come from the germline V gene. The CDR3 is made up of 15 amino acids. The trim removed 11 bases at V and 1 base at J, leaving 14 bases unmatched. The CDR3 DNA reads TGTGCCTGCCCCCCTGGGGGACAGCCTTCCTACGAGCAGTACTTC. It encodes CACPPGGQPSYEQYF. The complete variable domain, with remaining parts taken from reference TRBV7-6 and TRBJ2-7, reads GAGVSQSPRYKVTKRGQDVALRCDPISGHVSLYWYRQALGQGPEFLTYFNYEAQQDKSGLPNDRFSAERPEGSISTLTIQRTEQRDSAMYRCACPPGGQPSYEQYFGPGTRLTVT.

This clone was counted only a few times. The V and J genes are TRBV2 and TRBJ1-2; D is unresolved. CDR1 is SNHLY, CDR2 FYNNEI, per germline. CDR3 length: 10 amino acids. V was shortened by 4 bases and J by 8 bases, with 5 bases between the two germline ends. The CDR3 reads CASSAGGYTF. CDR3 bases: TGTGCCAGCAGTGCGGGGGGCTACACCTTC.

The chain joins TRBV16 to TRBJ1-1, with D uncertain. The V end was cut by 1 base, the J end by 0 bases, with 6 bases between. Looked up from germline, CDR1 is KGHSY and CDR2 is FQNENV. The CDR3 loop spans 14 amino acids. The CDR3 DNA reads TGTGCCAGCAGCCAATTCACAGTGAACACTGAAGCTTTCTTT. Translation gives CASSQFTVNTEAFF.

The chain employs TRBV4-2 and TRBJ2-1; 9 bases fit TRBD2. Germline trimming cut 1 base from V and 1 base from J; bases unmatched to any gene: 5. The germline V gene encodes CDR1 LGHNA and CDR2 YNFKEQ. This CDR3 is built from 17 residues. For the CDR3, the DNA is TGTGCCAGCAGCCAAGTGGCGACTAGCGGTTCCTACAATGAGCAGTTCTTC. It encodes CASSQVATSGSYNEQFF.

The genes are TRBV6-2 or TRBV6-3 and TRBJ2-5; D is undetermined. CDR1 is MNHEY and CDR2 is SVGEGT in the germline V gene. Trimming removed 6 bases from V and 3 bases from J, with 5 bases in between. The CDR3 has 11 amino acids. CDR3 protein: CASSAKETQYF. The DNA of the CDR3 is TGTGCCAGCAGCGCGAAAGAGACCCAGTACTTC.

A single count supports this clone. The gene calls are TRBV27 and TRBJ2-3; a possible D gene is TRBD1 (6 bases). This CDR3 spans 18 amino acids. Germline V gene data show CDR1 as MNHEY and CDR2 as SMNVEV (reference sequence). Trimming left V 0 bases short and J 0 bases short, with 16 bases between. CDR3 sequence: CASSLSQGLRFSTDTQYF. CDR3 bases: TGTGCCAGCAGTTTATCGCAGGGGTTACGCTTTAGCACAGATACGCAGTATTTT.

This chain joins TRBV7-9 and TRBJ2-2; D gene ambiguous. Looked up from germline, CDR1 is SEHNR and CDR2 is FQNEAQ (reference sequence). There are 12 residues in the CDR3. V lost 5 bases and J lost 3, with 4 bases in between. The CDR3 DNA sequence: TGTGCCAGCAGCCCCGACACCGGGGAGCTGTTTTTT. The encoded protein is CASSPDTGELFF.

The V and J genes are TRBV30 and TRBJ1-3; no firm D call. V shed 0 bases and J shed 0 bases, with 24 bases lying between them. CDR1 GTSNPN and CDR2 SVGIG come from the germline V gene (reference sequence). The CDR3 runs to 20 residues. For the CDR3, the DNA is TGTGCCTGGAGTGTATCCCGTGTATACGCGGGCAGACGCTCTGGAAACACCATATATTTT. Translation gives CAWSVSRVYAGRRSGNTIYF.

This clone has just one count. The V gene is TRBV20-1, the J gene TRBJ2-1; 7 bases fit TRBD2. This CDR3 has 14 residues. Unmatched junction bases numbered 6, after V lost 3 bases and J lost 4 bases. Germline lookup yields CDR1 DFQATT and CDR2 SNEGSKA (reference sequence). The CDR3 nucleotides read TGCAGTGCTAGTCTCCTAGCGGAGTACAATGAGCAGTTCTTC. Translation: CSASLLAEYNEQFF.

As concerns this clone: This CDR3 is also generated by other DNA sequences in the sample. CDR3 region: CASSPRTGDGYTF. CDR3 coding DNA: TGTGCCAGCAGCCCTCGGACAGGGGACGGCTACACCTTC. The chain employs TRBV3-1 (or the pseudogene TRBV3-2) and TRBJ1-2; 9 bases line up with TRBD1. Germline trimming cut 4 bases from V and 8 bases from J; bases unmatched to any gene: 5. This CDR3 region has 13 residues. The germline V gene encodes CDR1 LGHDT and CDR2 YNNKEL (reference sequence).

The chain combines TRBV7-9 with TRBJ2-7; TRBD1 is a possible D gene (5 bases). V lost 4 bases and J lost 3, with 22 bases in between. From germline, CDR1 is SEHNR and CDR2 FQNEAQ (reference sequence). The CDR3 has 17 residues. The DNA of the CDR3 is TGTGCCAGCAGCTCGTCCCCAGAACAGATGGGGCTCTACGAGCAGTACTTC. It encodes CASSSSPEQMGLYEQYF.

This clone was counted a single time. The genes are TRBV28 and TRBJ1-2; D is unclear. CDR3 length equals 14 residues. The V end lost 6 bases, the J end lost 4 bases, and 15 bases lay between the germline ends. CDR1 is MDHEN and CDR2 is SYDVKM in the germline V gene. The CDR3 reads CASRPQENSYGYTF. As DNA, the CDR3 is TGTGCCAGCAGGCCCCAAGAGAACAGCTATGGCTACACCTTC.

This clone was observed a single time. The V and J genes are TRBV6-1 and TRBJ1-2, with D unclear. The CDR3 is 16 amino acids. V lost 1 base to trimming and J lost 3 bases, with 15 bases between them. Germline V gene lookup returns CDR1 MNHNS and CDR2 SASEGT. The CDR3 DNA follows: TGTGCCAGCAGTGAAGTAGGGATCTGGAGGTACTATGGCTACACCTTC. This codes for CASSEVGIWRYYGYTF.

The chain is built from TRBV7-3 and TRBJ2-5, with 7 bases fitting TRBD1. Germline lookup yields CDR1 SGHTA and CDR2 FQGTGA. CDR3 length equals 13 residues. J was trimmed by 4 bases and V by 4 bases; bases with no gene match: 3. The CDR3: CASSSNRGETQYF. In DNA, the CDR3 is TGTGCCAGCAGCTCCAACAGGGGAGAGACCCAGTACTTC. The full variable domain, with the rest looked up from reference TRBV7-3 and TRBJ2-5, is GAGVSQTPSNKVTEKGKYVELRCDPISGHTALYWYRQSLGQGPEFLIYFQGTGAADDSGLPNDRFFAVRPEGSVSTLKIQRTERGDSAVYLCASSSNRGETQYFGPGTRLLVL.

This sequence joins TRBV11-1 and TRBJ1-1; 8 bases line up with TRBD1. V was clipped by 4 bases and J by 5 bases; unmatched bases: 9. The germline gives CDR1 SGHAT, CDR2 FQDESV (reference sequence). The CDR3 is 15 residues long. CDR3 in DNA: TGTGCCAGCAGCTCCCGACAGGGGTCTTGGACTGAAGCTTTCTTT. Translating gives CASSSRQGSWTEAFF. Filled out from reference TRBV11-1 and TRBJ1-1, the complete variable domain reads EAEVAQSPRYKITEKSQAVAFWCDPISGHATLYWYRQILGQGPELLVQFQDESVVDDSQLPKDRFSAERLKGVDSTLKIQPAELGDSAMYLCASSSRQGSWTEAFFGQGTRLTVV.